This TCR beta chain was sequenced for a study of response to subunit inactivated influenza vaccine. Study-wide findings and caveats: That few new T cells are recruited by each seasonal influenza vaccination was the authors' suggestion.

This clonotype was observed many times. The antigen is undetermined. CDR1 is SGHTA and CDR2 is FQGNSA in the germline V gene. CDR3 length: 14 residues. Between the trimmed V and J ends, which lost 1 base and 3 bases, there was a span of 10 bases. TCRdb re-called the RT-PCR reads through MiXCR, storing one row per CDR3 protein. The sample gives about 780,000 distinct CDR3 sequences, less than 20% of which show up once; about a tenth is in the top ten. This chain uses TRBV7-2 with TRBJ2-7; D is unresolved. The sample was PBMCs from blood, taken more than 4 days after vaccination. The receptor comes from a man aged 50 to 60 who received an inactivated influenza vaccine. The CDR3 DNA reads TGTGCCAGCAGCTTAGGTGTAGGGCTCTACGAGCAGTACTTC. Protein product: CASSLGVGLYEQYF.